Shown below are 5 T cell receptor beta chains from a single sample sequenced in a study of T and B cells in COVID-19 patients. Each TRB amplification used 250-500 ng of genomic DNA from blood. BIOMED2 TRB-A/B primer pools were used in multiplex TRB PCR. MiXCR, run by TCRdb on the multiplex PCR reads, gives a single entry per CDR3 protein. The sample shows about 15,000 distinct CDR3 sequences, 25% to 30% of them seen only once. Source material: blood. These receptors were obtained from a human donor who had recovered from COVID-19.

This clonotype was picked up many times. One end of the junction does not line up with germline, which may come from a read error. This sequence joins TRBV5-6 and TRBJ2-2; no clear D. The CDR3 spans 13 residues. The germline CDR1 and CDR2 sequences are SGHDT and YYEEEE. The CDR3 loop reads CASSPSYTRELFF. DNA for the CDR3: TGTGCCAGCAGCCCCTCGTACACCCGGGAGCTGTTTTTT.

V usage is TRBV5-6 and J usage is TRBJ1-6; 9 nucleotides agree with TRBD1. V gave up 3 bases and J gave up 6 bases; unmatched junction bases: 1. The CDR3 spans 14 residues. Germline values: CDR1 SGHDT, CDR2 YYEEEE. CDR3: CASSWGQGNSPLHF. DNA for the CDR3: TGTGCCAGCAGCTGGGGACAGGGTAATTCACCCCTCCACTTT.

CDR3 region: CASGSAGGGSPLHF. Written as DNA, the CDR3 is TGTGCCAGCGGATCGGCAGGGGGAGGATCACCCCTCCACTTT. The chain links TRBV12-3 or TRBV12-4 to TRBJ1-6; 7 bases line up with TRBD1. The CDR3 totals 14 residues. V dropped 8 bases and J dropped 10; count of bases not matched to a gene: 11.

This sequence joins TRBV4-3 and TRBJ1-2; D not certain. Germline lookup yields CDR1 LGHNA and CDR2 YSLEER. V was shortened by 4 bases and J by 2 bases, with 8 bases between the two germline ends. The CDR3 totals 13 residues. CDR3 in amino acids: CASSREGNYGYTF. CDR3 nucleotide sequence: TGCGCCAGCAGCCGGGAAGGGAACTATGGCTACACCTTC.

The J gene is TRBJ2-7, the V gene TRBV9, with D possibly TRBD2 on 7 matching bases. Germline V CDR1 and CDR2: SGDLS, YYNGEE. V was pared by 3 bases and J by 3 bases, with 16 bases between. CDR3 size: 15 residues. This chain's CDR3 is CASSEGGLPIYEQYF. In DNA form, the CDR3 reads TGTGCCAGCAGCGAAGGGGGACTACCTATCTACGAGCAGTACTTC.